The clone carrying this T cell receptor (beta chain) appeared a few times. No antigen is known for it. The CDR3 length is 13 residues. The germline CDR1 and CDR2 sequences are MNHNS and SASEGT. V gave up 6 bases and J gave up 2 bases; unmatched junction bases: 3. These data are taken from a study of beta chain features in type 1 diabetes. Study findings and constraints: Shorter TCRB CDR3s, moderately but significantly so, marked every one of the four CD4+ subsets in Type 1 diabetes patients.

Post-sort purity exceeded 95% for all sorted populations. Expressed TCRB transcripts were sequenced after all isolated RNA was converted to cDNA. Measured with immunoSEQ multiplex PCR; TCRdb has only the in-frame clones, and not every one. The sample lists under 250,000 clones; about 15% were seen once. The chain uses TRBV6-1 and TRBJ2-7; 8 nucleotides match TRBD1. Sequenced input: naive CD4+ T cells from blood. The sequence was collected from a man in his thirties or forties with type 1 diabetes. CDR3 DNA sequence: TGTGCCAGCAGGGGGGGACAGGCCTACGAGCAGTACTTC. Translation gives CASRGGQAYEQYF.